This T cell receptor (beta chain) emerged from a study of shared clonotypes between healthy human individuals. For the study at large: In total, the donors were two women and a few men aged 18 to 49.

Replicate PCRs from sorted subsets contained about 0.2 ug DNA, which is 31,000 or so T cell genomes. Sequenced by immunoSEQ multiplex PCR; TCRdb stores in-frame clones only, minus some. Seen here are around 2.5 million clones, under 95% observed once, and the top ten hold about 0.39%. Donors were healthy HIV-negative adults without recently reported acute infections or vaccinations. Input material: naive CD4+ T cells from PBMCs. Subset here: CD45RA+ positively selected. The TCR sequence derives from a man between 18 and 35 years old in good health. Some clones in this sample may be carry-over from other donors' samples.

CDR3 protein: CASSFLAGGLLGRQFF. For the CDR3, the DNA is TGTGCCAGCAGCTTTCTAGCGGGAGGGCTCCTGGGTAGGCAGTTCTTC. This rearrangement joins TRBV5-6 to TRBJ2-1; 12 bases agree with TRBD2. V shed 2 bases and J 12 bases; nucleotides not matched to a gene: 12. The V gene's germline CDR1 is SGHDT and CDR2 YYEEEE. The CDR3 loop spans 16 amino acids.